The 14 T cell receptor beta chains given below trace back to one sample, sequenced in a study of blood T cell repertoires in COVID-19. The data were produced by immunoSEQ multiplex PCR, yet TCRdb's version contains in-frame clones alone and is incomplete. In the table there are around 82,000 clones, about 93% of which are singletons. The sequenced material came from peripheral blood. These receptor sequences come from a human donor in a cohort sampled during active COVID-19.

The genes are TRBV3-1 (or the pseudogene TRBV3-2) and TRBJ1-2, with 7 bases matching TRBD1. From germline, CDR1 is LGHDT and CDR2 YNNKEL (reference sequence). V lost 1 base, J lost 2 bases, and 1 base stayed unmatched. This CDR3 spans 14 amino acids. This CDR3 reads CASSQGTGNYGYTF. In nucleotides, the CDR3 is TGTGCCAGCAGCCAAGGGACAGGAAACTATGGCTACACCTTC.

This clone was recorded once. The V and J genes are TRBV3-1 (or the pseudogene TRBV3-2) and TRBJ2-1, with 13 positions matching TRBD2. The CDR3 covers 15 residues. J lost 8 bases, V lost 5 bases, and 6 bases had no gene match. The V gene's germline CDR1 is LGHDT and CDR2 YNNKEL (reference sequence). The CDR3 DNA follows: TGTGCCAGCAGCTTAACTAGCGGGGGGGCCGATGAGCAGTTCTTC. This codes for CASSLTSGGADEQFF.

The V gene is TRBV6-5, the J gene TRBJ1-2, with D tentatively TRBD1 (6 bases). Germline-derived CDR1 and CDR2 are MNHEY and SVGAGI. V lost 4 bases to trimming and J lost 4 bases, with 16 bases between them. The CDR3 has 15 residues. CDR3 protein: CASSSGTQGSYGYTF. Here the CDR3 DNA reads TGTGCCAGCAGTTCCGGGACCCAGGGGTCCTATGGCTACACCTTC.

Details on this clone: A read error may produce the germline difference seen at one junction end. The chain uses TRBV11-2 and TRBJ2-2; D perhaps matches TRBD1 (5 bases). The CDR3 is made up of 13 amino acids. From germline, CDR1 is SGHAT and CDR2 FQNNGV. Here the CDR3 DNA reads TGTGCCAGCAGCCTAGAACCAGGGGGGGAGCTGTTTTTT. Translated: CASSLEPGGELFF. The entire variable domain, with the rest obtained from reference TRBV11-2 and TRBJ2-2, is as follows: EAGVAQSPRYKIIEKRQSVAFWCNPISGHATLYWYQQILGQGPKLLIQFQNNGVVDDSQLPKDRFSAERLKGVDSTLKIQPAKLEDSAVYLCASSLEPGGELFFGEGSRLTVL.

V usage is TRBV19 and J usage is TRBJ1-3, with D possibly being TRBD1 (6 bases). This CDR3 contains 18 residues. Trimming cost V 3 bases and J 0 bases, with 18 bases left between them. The germline V gene encodes CDR1 LNHDA and CDR2 SQIVND (reference sequence). CDR3 in DNA: TGTGCCAGTAGTATCCCGTGGGCAGGGGTCCTCTCTGGAAACACCATATATTTT. Protein: CASSIPWAGVLSGNTIYF.

CDR3 DNA sequence: TGTGCCAGCAGTTTCCCGAGCTCCTACGAGCAGTACTTC. Translation: CASSFPSSYEQYF. The rearrangement joins TRBV12-3 or TRBV12-4 to TRBJ2-7, with D unresolved. CDR3 length equals 13 residues. With 3 bases removed from V and 0 bases from J, the gap between germline ends came to 6 bases.

This chain uses TRBV19 with TRBJ2-7; no definite D call. V was clipped by 3 bases and J by 2 bases, with 14 bases between them. CDR1 LNHDA and CDR2 SQIVND come from the germline V gene (reference sequence). The CDR3 sequence is 15 residues long. CDR3 DNA sequence: TGTGCCAGTAGTATCGGTCTGGGCACGACCTACGAGCAGTACTTC. This encodes CASSIGLGTTYEQYF.

This sequence joins TRBV5-1 and TRBJ2-1, with 7 bases aligning to TRBD1. The CDR3 has 14 amino acids. Germline CDR1 and CDR2: SGHRS and YFSETQ. The V and J ends lost 4 bases and 2 bases, in that order; junction bases with no gene match: 3. Here the CDR3 DNA reads TGCGCCAGCAGCCGGGACAGACCCTACAATGAGCAGTTCTTC. Its protein product is CASSRDRPYNEQFF.

The genes are TRBV27 and TRBJ2-3, with D possibly being TRBD2 (6 bases). The germline V and J ends were trimmed by 10 bases and 2 bases, with 13 bases remaining between them. The CDR3 contains 13 residues. CDR1 and CDR2 from the germline V gene are MNHEY and SMNVEV (reference sequence). CDR3 coding DNA: TGTGCCACCAGAGTGGGACTCACAGATACGCAGTATTTT. Its protein is CATRVGLTDTQYF.

This clone was observed once. The V and J genes are TRBV12-3 or TRBV12-4 and TRBJ1-2, with D uncertain. The CDR3 contains 13 residues. V was clipped by 2 bases and J by 2 bases, with 6 bases between them. CDR3 DNA: TGTGCCAGCAGTTTATCCGGGAACTATGGCTACACCTTC. The encoded protein is CASSLSGNYGYTF.

The chain employs TRBV7-9 and TRBJ1-1; 8 bases match TRBD1. Germline CDR1 SEHNR, CDR2 FQNEAQ (reference sequence). The CDR3 runs 13 residues. V shed 5 bases and J 9 bases; nucleotides not matched to a gene: 8. DNA of the CDR3: TGTGCCAGCAGCACGCAGGGGGCGGAAAAAGCTTTCTTT. Its translation: CASSTQGAEKAFF.

The chain joins TRBV30 to TRBJ2-2, with D tentatively TRBD2 (7 bases). Deletions cut 2 bases from V and 0 bases from J, with 22 bases between. Per the germline V gene, CDR1 is GTSNPN and CDR2 is SVGIG (reference sequence). The CDR3 is 19 residues long. Written as DNA, the CDR3 is TGTGCCTGGAGTTGGTGGGGGGGGGCCTCCCTCGCGAACACCGGGGAGCTGTTTTTT. This encodes CAWSWWGGASLANTGELFF. Complete variable domain (other parts from reference TRBV30 and TRBJ2-2): SQTIHQWPATLVQPVGSPLSLECTVEGTSNPNLYWYRQAAGRGLQLLFYSVGIGQISSEVPQNLSASRPQDRQFILSSKKLLLSDSGFYLCAWSWWGGASLANTGELFFGEGSRLTVL.

This clone appeared once. J is TRBJ1-2 and V is TRBV25-1; D is unresolved. Germline V lookup: CDR1 MGHDK, CDR2 SYGVNS. This CDR3 region has 14 residues. The V and J ends lost 3 bases and 1 base respectively, with 9 bases between them. This chain's CDR3 is CASSEGGDNYGYTF. In nucleotides, the CDR3 is TGTGCCAGCAGTGAGGGAGGTGATAACTATGGCTACACCTTC.

The rearrangement links TRBV9 to TRBJ1-1, with 7 bases aligning to TRBD1. CDR1 is SGDLS and CDR2 is YYNGEE in the germline V gene. After removal of 4 bases from V and 4 bases from J, the junction contained 13 bases not matched to a gene. This CDR3 has 16 amino acids. The CDR3 bases are TGTGCCAGCAGCATATCGACAGGGTTTGGTCCCACTGAAGCTTTCTTT. As protein: CASSISTGFGPTEAFF. Based on the CDR3 plus reference TRBV9 and TRBJ1-1, the full variable domain is DSGVTQTPKHLITATGQRVTLRCSPRSGDLSVYWYQQSLDQGLQFLIQYYNGEERAKGNILERFSAQQFPDLHSELNLSSLELGDSALYFCASSISTGFGPTEAFFGQGTRLTVV.